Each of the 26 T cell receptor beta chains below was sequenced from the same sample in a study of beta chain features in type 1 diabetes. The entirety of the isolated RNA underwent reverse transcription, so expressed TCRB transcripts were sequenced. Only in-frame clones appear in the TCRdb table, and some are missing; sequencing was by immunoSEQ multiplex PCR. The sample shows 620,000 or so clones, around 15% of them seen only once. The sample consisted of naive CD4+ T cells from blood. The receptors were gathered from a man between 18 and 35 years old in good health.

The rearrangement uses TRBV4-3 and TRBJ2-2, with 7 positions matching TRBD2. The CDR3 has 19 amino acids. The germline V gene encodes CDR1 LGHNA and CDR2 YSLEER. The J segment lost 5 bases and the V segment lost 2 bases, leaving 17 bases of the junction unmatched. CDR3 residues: CASSQRLAANSRGTGELFF. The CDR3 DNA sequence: TGCGCCAGCAGCCAAAGGCTAGCGGCTAACTCCAGAGGAACCGGGGAGCTGTTTTTT.

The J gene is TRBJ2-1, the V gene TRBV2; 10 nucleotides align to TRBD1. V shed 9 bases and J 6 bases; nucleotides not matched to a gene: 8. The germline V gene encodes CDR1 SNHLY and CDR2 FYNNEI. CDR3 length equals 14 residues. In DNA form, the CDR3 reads TGTGCCAGACTCCGGGACAGGGGTTCCAATGAGCAGTTCTTC. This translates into CARLRDRGSNEQFF. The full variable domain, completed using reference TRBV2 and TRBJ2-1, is EPEVTQTPSHQVTQMGQEVILRCVPISNHLYFYWYRQILGQKVEFLVSFYNNEISEKSEIFDDQFSVERPDGSNFTLKIRSTKLEDSAMYFCARLRDRGSNEQFFGPGTRLTVL.

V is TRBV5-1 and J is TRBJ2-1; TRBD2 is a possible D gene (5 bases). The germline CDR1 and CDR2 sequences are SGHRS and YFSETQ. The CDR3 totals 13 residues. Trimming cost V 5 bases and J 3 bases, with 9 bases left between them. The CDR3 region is CASRPSGYNEQFF. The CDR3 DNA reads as TGCGCCAGCAGGCCAAGCGGCTACAATGAGCAGTTCTTC.

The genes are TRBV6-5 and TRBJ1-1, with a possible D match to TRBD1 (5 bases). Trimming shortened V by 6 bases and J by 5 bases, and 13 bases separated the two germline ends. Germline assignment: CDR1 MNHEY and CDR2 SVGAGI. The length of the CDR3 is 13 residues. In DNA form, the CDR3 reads TGTGCCAGCAGCCCGGACATCGGAACTGAAGCTTTCTTT. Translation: CASSPDIGTEAFF.

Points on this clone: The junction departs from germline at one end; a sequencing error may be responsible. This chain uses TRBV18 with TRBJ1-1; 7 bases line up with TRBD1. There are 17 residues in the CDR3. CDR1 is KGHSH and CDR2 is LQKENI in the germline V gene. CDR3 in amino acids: CASSPQTGASGYTEAFF. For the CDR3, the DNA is TGTGCCAGCTCGCCACAAACAGGGGCGTCAGGGTACACTGAAGCTTTCTTT.

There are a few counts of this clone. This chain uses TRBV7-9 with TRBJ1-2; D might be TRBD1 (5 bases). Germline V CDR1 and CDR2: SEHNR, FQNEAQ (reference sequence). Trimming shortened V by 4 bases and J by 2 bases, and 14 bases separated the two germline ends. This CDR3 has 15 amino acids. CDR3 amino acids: CASSSPPAGNYGYTF. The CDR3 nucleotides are TGTGCCAGCAGCTCACCACCTGCAGGGAACTATGGCTACACCTTC.

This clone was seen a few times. Here the CDR3 reads CASSSYRGRNTEAFF. DNA of the CDR3: TGTGCCAGCAGCTCCTACAGGGGCCGGAACACTGAAGCTTTCTTT. The chain combines TRBV7-6 with TRBJ1-1, with 7 nucleotides matching TRBD1. V shed 4 bases, J shed 1 base, and the junction held 6 bases outside the gene matches. CDR1 and CDR2 (germline): SGHVS, FNYEAQ. The CDR3 extends over 15 amino acids.

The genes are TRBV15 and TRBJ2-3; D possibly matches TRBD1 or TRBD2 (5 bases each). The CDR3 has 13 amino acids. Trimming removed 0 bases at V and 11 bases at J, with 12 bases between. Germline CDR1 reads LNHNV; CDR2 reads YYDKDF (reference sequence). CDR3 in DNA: TGTGCCACCAGCAGAGATCGAGGGGACGGGCAGTATTTT. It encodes CATSRDRGDGQYF.

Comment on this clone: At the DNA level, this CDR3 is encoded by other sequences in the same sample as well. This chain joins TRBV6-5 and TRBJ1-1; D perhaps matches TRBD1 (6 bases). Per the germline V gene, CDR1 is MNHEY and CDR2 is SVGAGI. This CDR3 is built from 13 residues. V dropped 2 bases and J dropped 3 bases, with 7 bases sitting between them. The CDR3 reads CASSYRQDTEAFF. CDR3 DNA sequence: TGTGCCAGCAGTTACAGACAGGACACTGAAGCTTTCTTT.

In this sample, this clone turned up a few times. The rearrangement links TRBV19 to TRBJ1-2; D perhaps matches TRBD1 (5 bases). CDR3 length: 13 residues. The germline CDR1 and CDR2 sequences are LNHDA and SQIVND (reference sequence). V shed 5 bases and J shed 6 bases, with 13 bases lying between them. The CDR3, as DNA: TGTGCCAGTAGTCAGCCGGGGGAACATGGCTACACCTTC. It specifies CASSQPGEHGYTF. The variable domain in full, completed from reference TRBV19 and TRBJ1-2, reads DGGITQSPKYLFRKEGQNVTLSCEQNLNHDAMYWYRQDPGQGLRLIYYSQIVNDFQKGDIAEGYSVSREKKESFPLTVTSAQKNPTAFYLCASSQPGEHGYTFGSGTRLTVV.

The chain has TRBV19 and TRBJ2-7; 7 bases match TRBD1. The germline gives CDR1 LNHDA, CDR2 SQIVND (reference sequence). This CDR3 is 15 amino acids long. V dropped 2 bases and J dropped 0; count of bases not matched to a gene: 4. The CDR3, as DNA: TGTGCCAGTAGTATACGTTGGGACAGCTCCTACGAGCAGTACTTC. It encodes CASSIRWDSSYEQYF.

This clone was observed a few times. The CDR3 DNA reads as TGTGCCAGCAGCCTCATAGCGGGGGGCACCAACGAGCAGTACTTC. This translates into CASSLIAGGTNEQYF. The chain combines TRBV7-3 with TRBJ2-7, with 10 bases identical to TRBD2. Germline assignment: CDR1 SGHTA and CDR2 FQGTGA. CDR3 size: 15 residues. With V trimmed by 5 bases and J by 5 bases, 9 bases remained unmatched. The entire variable domain, with the rest obtained from reference TRBV7-3 and TRBJ2-7, is as follows: GAGVSQTPSNKVTEKGKYVELRCDPISGHTALYWYRQSLGQGPEFLIYFQGTGAADDSGLPNDRFFAVRPEGSVSTLKIQRTERGDSAVYLCASSLIAGGTNEQYFGPGTRLTVT.

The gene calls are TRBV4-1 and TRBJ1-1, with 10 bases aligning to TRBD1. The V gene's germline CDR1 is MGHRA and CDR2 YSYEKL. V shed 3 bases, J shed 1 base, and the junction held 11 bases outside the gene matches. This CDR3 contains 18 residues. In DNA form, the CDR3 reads TGCGCCAGCAGCCAGTCCCGGGACAGGGGCGGGGGGAACACTGAAGCTTTCTTT. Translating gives CASSQSRDRGGGNTEAFF.

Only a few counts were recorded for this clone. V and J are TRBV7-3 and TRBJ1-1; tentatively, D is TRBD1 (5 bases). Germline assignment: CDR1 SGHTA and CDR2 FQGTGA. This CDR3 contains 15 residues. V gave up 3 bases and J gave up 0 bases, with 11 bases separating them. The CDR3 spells CASSFAGQVNTEAFF. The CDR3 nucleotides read TGTGCCAGCAGCTTTGCAGGGCAGGTGAACACTGAAGCTTTCTTT.

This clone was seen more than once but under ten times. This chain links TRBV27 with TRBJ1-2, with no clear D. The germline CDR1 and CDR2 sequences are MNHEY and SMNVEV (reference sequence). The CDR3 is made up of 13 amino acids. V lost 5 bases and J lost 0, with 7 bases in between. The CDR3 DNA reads TGTGCCAGCAGTACTACACCTAACTATGGCTACACCTTC. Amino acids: CASSTTPNYGYTF.

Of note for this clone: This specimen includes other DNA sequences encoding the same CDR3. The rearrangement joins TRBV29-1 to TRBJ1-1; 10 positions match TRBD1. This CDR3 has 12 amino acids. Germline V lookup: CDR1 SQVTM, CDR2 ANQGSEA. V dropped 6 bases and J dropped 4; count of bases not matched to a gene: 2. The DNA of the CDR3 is TGCAGCGTACGGACAGGGGGCACTGAAGCTTTCTTT. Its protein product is CSVRTGGTEAFF.

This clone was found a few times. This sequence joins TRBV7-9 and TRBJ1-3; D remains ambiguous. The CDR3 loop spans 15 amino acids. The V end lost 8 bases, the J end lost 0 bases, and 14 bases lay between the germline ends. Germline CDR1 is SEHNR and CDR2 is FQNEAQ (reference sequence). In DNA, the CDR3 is TGTGCCAGCGCCTCGGGCAAAATCTCTGGAAACACCATATATTTT. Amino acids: CASASGKISGNTIYF.

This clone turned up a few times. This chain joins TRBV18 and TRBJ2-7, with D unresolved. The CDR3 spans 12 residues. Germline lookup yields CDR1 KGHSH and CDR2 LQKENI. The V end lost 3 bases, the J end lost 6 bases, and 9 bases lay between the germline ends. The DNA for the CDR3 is TGTGCCAGCTCACCGGCCGTCGGCGAGCAGTACTTC. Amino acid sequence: CASSPAVGEQYF.

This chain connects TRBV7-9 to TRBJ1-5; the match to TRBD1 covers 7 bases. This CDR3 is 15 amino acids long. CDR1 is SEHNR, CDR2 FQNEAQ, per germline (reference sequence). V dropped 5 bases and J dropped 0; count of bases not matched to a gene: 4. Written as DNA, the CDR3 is TGTGCCAGCAGCGAGGGACAGTATAGCAATCAGCCCCAGCATTTT. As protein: CASSEGQYSNQPQHF. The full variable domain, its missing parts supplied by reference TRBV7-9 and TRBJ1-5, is DTGVSQNPRHKITKRGQNVTFRCDPISEHNRLYWYRQTLGQGPEFLTYFQNEAQLEKSRLLSDRFSAERPKGSFSTLEIQRTEQGDSAMYLCASSEGQYSNQPQHFGDGTRLSIL.

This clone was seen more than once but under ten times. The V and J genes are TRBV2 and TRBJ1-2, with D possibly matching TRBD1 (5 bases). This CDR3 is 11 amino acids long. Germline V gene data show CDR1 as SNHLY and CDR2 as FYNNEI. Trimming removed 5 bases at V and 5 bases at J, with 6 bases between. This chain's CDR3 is CASSSGYGYTF. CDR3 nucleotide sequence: TGTGCCAGCAGTTCAGGGTATGGCTACACCTTC.

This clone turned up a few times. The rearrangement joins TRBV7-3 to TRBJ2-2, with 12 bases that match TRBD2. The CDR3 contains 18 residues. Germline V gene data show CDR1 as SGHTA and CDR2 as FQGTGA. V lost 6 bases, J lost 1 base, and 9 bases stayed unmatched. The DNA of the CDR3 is TGTGCCAGCAGACCTACCGGGACTAGCGGGTTGAACACCGGGGAGCTGTTTTTT. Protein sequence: CASRPTGTSGLNTGELFF.

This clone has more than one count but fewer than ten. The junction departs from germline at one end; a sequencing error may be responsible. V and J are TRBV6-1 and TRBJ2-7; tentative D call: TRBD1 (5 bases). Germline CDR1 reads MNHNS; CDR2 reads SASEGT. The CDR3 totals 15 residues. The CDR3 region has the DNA TGTGCCAGCAGTGAAGCGACAGCCGAGCTTTACGGGCAGTACTTC. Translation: CASSEATAELYGQYF.

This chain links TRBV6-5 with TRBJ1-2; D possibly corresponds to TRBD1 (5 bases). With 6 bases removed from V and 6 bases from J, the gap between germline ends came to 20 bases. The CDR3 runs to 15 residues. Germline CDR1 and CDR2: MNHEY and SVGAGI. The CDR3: CASSRTTIGAHGYTF. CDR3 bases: TGTGCCAGCAGCCGAACGACCATCGGGGCCCATGGCTACACCTTC.

CDR3 region: CASSIPGETEAFF. CDR3 DNA sequence: TGTGCCAGCAGTATTCCAGGGGAGACTGAAGCTTTCTTT. This chain links TRBV6-5 with TRBJ1-1, with D possibly being TRBD1 (6 bases). Between the trimmed V and J ends, which lost 5 bases and 5 bases, there was a span of 12 bases. CDR1 is MNHEY, CDR2 SVGAGI, per germline. The CDR3 loop spans 13 amino acids.

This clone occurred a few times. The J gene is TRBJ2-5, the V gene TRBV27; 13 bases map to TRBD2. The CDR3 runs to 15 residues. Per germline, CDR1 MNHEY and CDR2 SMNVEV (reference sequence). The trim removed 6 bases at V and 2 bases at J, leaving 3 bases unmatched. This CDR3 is CASRRLAGGQETQYF. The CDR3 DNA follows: TGTGCCAGCAGGCGACTAGCGGGGGGTCAAGAGACCCAGTACTTC.

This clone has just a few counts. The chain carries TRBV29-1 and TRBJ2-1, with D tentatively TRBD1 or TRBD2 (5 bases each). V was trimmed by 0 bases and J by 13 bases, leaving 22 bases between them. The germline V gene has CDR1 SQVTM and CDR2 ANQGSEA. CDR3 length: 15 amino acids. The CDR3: CSVEEVIYMGVPQFF. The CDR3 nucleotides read TGCAGCGTTGAAGAGGTCATCTATATGGGGGTCCCTCAGTTCTTC.